A single sample is the source of the 19 T cell receptor beta chains below, sequenced in a study of cytomegalovirus exposure and HLA in healthy donors. Amplification used 60 Vbeta primers and 13 Jbeta primers. Data came from immunoSEQ multiplex PCR; TCRdb stores just in-frame clones and leaves some out. The sample holds about 130,000 clones, about two thirds seen once. What was sequenced was PBMCs. These receptors all stem from a man aged 25 to 45 in good health and CMV-seronegative.

There are a few counts of this clone. The chain is built from TRBV27 and TRBJ1-1; perhaps TRBD1 as D (5 bases). The CDR3 sequence is 13 residues long. Between the trimmed V and J ends, which lost 3 bases and 0 bases, there was a span of 5 bases. Germline values: CDR1 MNHEY, CDR2 SMNVEV (reference sequence). CDR3 protein: CASSFRVNTEAFF. The CDR3 DNA reads as TGTGCCAGCAGTTTCAGGGTGAACACTGAAGCTTTCTTT.

The V and J genes are TRBV6-6 and TRBJ1-1, with D possibly being TRBD1 (6 bases). The CDR3 consists of 15 residues. Germline assignment: CDR1 MNHNY and CDR2 SVGAGI (reference sequence). Trimming stripped 6 bases from V and 3 bases from J, with 17 bases between. The CDR3 protein is CASSPTGRRHTEAFF. CDR3 nucleotides: TGTGCCAGCAGCCCCACAGGGCGGAGGCACACTGAAGCTTTCTTT.

Only one count was recorded for this clone. The CDR3 reads CASSATSGQGVMCQPQHF. The CDR3, as DNA: TGTGCCAGCAGCGCCACCTCGGGACAGGGGGTGATGTGTCAGCCCCAGCATTTT. The chain combines TRBV9 with TRBJ1-5; TRBD1 aligns across 11 bases. The length of the CDR3 is 18 residues. CDR1 is SGDLS and CDR2 is YYNGEE in the germline V gene. V shed 3 bases and J 6 bases; nucleotides not matched to a gene: 14.

The J gene is TRBJ2-1, the V gene TRBV5-1; the match to TRBD2 covers 9 bases. Germline V gene sequence: CDR1 SGHRS, CDR2 YFSETQ. The length of the CDR3 is 15 residues. With 0 bases clipped from V and 4 bases from J, the junction kept 2 bases outside the gene matches. The CDR3 region is CASSLDLAGYNEQFF. DNA of the CDR3: TGCGCCAGCAGCTTGGATCTAGCGGGGTACAATGAGCAGTTCTTC.

The chain recombines TRBV6-1 with TRBJ2-1, with D perhaps TRBD2 (6 bases). Germline CDR1 is MNHNS and CDR2 is SASEGT. This CDR3 has 13 residues. V dropped 6 bases and J dropped 7 bases, with 13 bases sitting between them. The CDR3: CASSDPGVNEQFF. The CDR3 region has the DNA TGTGCCAGCAGCGACCCGGGAGTTAATGAGCAGTTCTTC.

The rearrangement joins TRBV5-1 to TRBJ2-1, with 13 bases lining up with TRBD2. This CDR3 contains 15 residues. Germline V lookup: CDR1 SGHRS, CDR2 YFSETQ. V trimming: 4 bases; J trimming: 6 bases; junction bases outside the gene matches: 4. DNA for the CDR3: TGCGCCAGCAGCCTACTAGCGGGGGGGCTCAATGAGCAGTTCTTC. Its protein is CASSLLAGGLNEQFF.

V usage is TRBV30 and J usage is TRBJ2-7; tentatively, D is TRBD2 (5 bases). This CDR3 has 15 residues. The germline V gene has CDR1 GTSNPN and CDR2 SVGIG (reference sequence). Trimming cost V 7 bases and J 2 bases, with 21 bases left between them. The DNA of the CDR3 is TGTGCCTCCCTCGCCCCACGGGGTGGGGCCTACGAGCAGTACTTC. It specifies CASLAPRGGAYEQYF.

The J gene is TRBJ2-7, the V gene TRBV5-1, with D maybe TRBD2 (5 bases). Trimming removed 4 bases from V and 6 bases from J, with 14 bases in between. The CDR3 is made up of 13 amino acids. Germline lookup yields CDR1 SGHRS and CDR2 YFSETQ. CDR3 sequence: CASSRSLATEQYF. As DNA, the CDR3 is TGCGCCAGCAGCCGAAGTCTAGCTACCGAGCAGTACTTC.

The rearrangement uses TRBV28 and TRBJ2-3, with D hard to call. The CDR3 has 11 residues. CDR1 is MDHEN and CDR2 is SYDVKM in the germline V gene. V lost 8 bases and J 4 bases, leaving 7 bases between the germline ends. CDR3 region: CASLLADTQYF. The DNA of the CDR3 is TGTGCCAGCTTATTAGCAGATACGCAGTATTTT.

The chain joins TRBV5-6 to TRBJ1-2; TRBD1 matches at 9 bases. Germline-derived CDR1 and CDR2 are SGHDT and YYEEEE. CDR3 size: 13 residues. Trimming took 4 bases from V and 6 from J; bases not matched to a gene: 4. As DNA, the CDR3 is TGTGCCAGCAGCCCGGGGACAGGGCATGGCTACACCTTC. Translating gives CASSPGTGHGYTF. Based on the CDR3 plus reference TRBV5-6 and TRBJ1-2, the full variable domain is DAGVTQSPTHLIKTRGQQVTLRCSPKSGHDTVSWYQQALGQGPQFIFQYYEEEERQRGNFPDRFSGHQFPNYSSELNVNALLLGDSALYLCASSPGTGHGYTFGSGTRLTVV.

The rearrangement uses TRBV2 and TRBJ1-4; 8 nucleotides match TRBD1. V gave up 6 bases and J gave up 5 bases; unmatched junction bases: 8. Germline CDR1 and CDR2: SNHLY and FYNNEI. CDR3 length equals 15 residues. In DNA form, the CDR3 reads TGTGCCAGCAGCCAGGGGGCAGGCGGGAATGAAAAACTGTTTTTT. Translated, it gives CASSQGAGGNEKLFF. Full variable domain (missing parts from reference TRBV2 and TRBJ1-4): EPEVTQTPSHQVTQMGQEVILRCVPISNHLYFYWYRQILGQKVEFLVSFYNNEISEKSEIFDDQFSVERPDGSNFTLKIRSTKLEDSAMYFCASSQGAGGNEKLFFGSGTQLSVL.

This CDR3 reads CASSLSRSQGNQPQHF. The CDR3 nucleotides read TGTGCCAGCAGCTTATCCAGGTCCCAGGGCAATCAGCCCCAGCATTTT. The genes are TRBV7-9 and TRBJ1-5; D not resolved. This CDR3 is built from 16 residues. V gave up 2 bases and J gave up 2 bases, with 13 bases separating them. Germline V gene sequence: CDR1 SEHNR, CDR2 FQNEAQ (reference sequence). The full variable domain, rest sourced from reference TRBV7-9 and TRBJ1-5, is DTGVSQNPRHKITKRGQNVTFRCDPISEHNRLYWYRQTLGQGPEFLTYFQNEAQLEKSRLLSDRFSAERPKGSFSTLEIQRTEQGDSAMYLCASSLSRSQGNQPQHFGDGTRLSIL.

This clone showed up just once. This chain uses TRBV5-1 with TRBJ2-2; 11 nucleotides line up with TRBD1. J gave up 4 bases and V 2 bases, and 10 bases lay outside the gene matches. The CDR3 runs to 18 residues. The germline V gene has CDR1 SGHRS and CDR2 YFSETQ. The CDR3 coding sequence is TGCGCCAGCAGCTTTCTTGCGACCGGGACAGGGGGCACCGGGGAGCTGTTTTTT. Translating it yields CASSFLATGTGGTGELFF.

The gene calls are TRBV20-1 and TRBJ1-2; TRBD1 agrees at 7 bases. J lost 11 bases, V lost 4 bases, and 7 bases had no gene match. Germline V gives CDR1 DFQATT, CDR2 SNEGSKA (reference sequence). The CDR3 has 11 amino acids. In nucleotides, the CDR3 is TGCAGTGCTAAATACGACAGGGAATACACCTTC. Translating gives CSAKYDREYTF.

There are a few counts of this clone. The CDR3 loop is CASSVGSSGGAAGELFF. The CDR3 region has the DNA TGTGCCAGCAGTGTGGGATCTAGCGGGGGGGCCGCCGGGGAGCTGTTTTTT. The rearrangement uses TRBV2 and TRBJ2-2; 12 nucleotides line up with TRBD2. Germline assignment: CDR1 SNHLY and CDR2 FYNNEI. J was trimmed by 6 bases and V by 4 bases; bases with no gene match: 9. This CDR3 contains 17 residues.

The chain recombines TRBV5-1 with TRBJ1-5, with 10 bases matching TRBD1. CDR1 is SGHRS and CDR2 is YFSETQ in the germline V gene. The CDR3 is 17 amino acids. V lost 5 bases to trimming and J lost 4 bases; unmatched junction nucleotides: 12. The DNA for the CDR3 is TGCGCCAGCAGTATAGGGACAGGGGAGGAGAGGAATCAGCCCCAGCATTTT. Translation: CASSIGTGEERNQPQHF. Full variable domain (remainder filled in from reference TRBV5-1 and TRBJ1-5): KAGVTQTPRYLIKTRGQQVTLSCSPISGHRSVSWYQQTPGQGLQFLFEYFSETQRNKGNFPGRFSGRQFSNSRSEMNVSTLELGDSALYLCASSIGTGEERNQPQHFGDGTRLSIL.

V usage is TRBV7-8 and J usage is TRBJ1-2; no clear D. The V gene lost 0 bases and the J gene lost 4 bases, with 24 bases spanning the gap. CDR1 and CDR2 from the germline V gene are SGHVS and FQNEAQ. The CDR3 contains 19 residues. In DNA, the CDR3 is TGTGCCAGCAGCTTAGCGCAAAGTCAGGCCGGGCCGGGATTCTATGGCTACACCTTC. Translated, it gives CASSLAQSQAGPGFYGYTF.

This CDR3 is CASSGDSYGYTF. CDR3 nucleotide sequence: TGTGCCAGCAGTGGCGACAGCTATGGCTACACCTTC. The chain links TRBV25-1 to TRBJ1-2, with D maybe TRBD1 (5 bases). The germline gives CDR1 MGHDK, CDR2 SYGVNS. The germline V and J ends were trimmed by 4 bases and 4 bases, with 7 bases remaining between them. This CDR3 contains 12 residues.

CDR3 nucleotide sequence: TGTGCCAGCAGTGATCCCTCAGGGACAGGGGGTGAAAAACTGTTTTTT. This sequence encodes CASSDPSGTGGEKLFF. The chain joins TRBV6-1 to TRBJ1-4; TRBD1 agrees at 11 bases. Germline V gives CDR1 MNHNS, CDR2 SASEGT. The CDR3 length is 16 residues. V shed 3 bases, J shed 7 bases, and the junction held 7 bases outside the gene matches.